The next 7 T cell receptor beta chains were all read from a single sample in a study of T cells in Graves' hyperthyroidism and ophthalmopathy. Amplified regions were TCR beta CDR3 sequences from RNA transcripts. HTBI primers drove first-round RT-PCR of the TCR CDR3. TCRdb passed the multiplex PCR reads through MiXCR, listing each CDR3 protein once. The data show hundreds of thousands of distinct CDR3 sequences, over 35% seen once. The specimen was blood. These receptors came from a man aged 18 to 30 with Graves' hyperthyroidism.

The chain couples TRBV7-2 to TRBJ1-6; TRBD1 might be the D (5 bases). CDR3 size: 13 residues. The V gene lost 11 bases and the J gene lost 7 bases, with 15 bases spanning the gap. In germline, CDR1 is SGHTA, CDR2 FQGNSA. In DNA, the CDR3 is TGTGCCTGGAGTGTACAGGCCAATTCACCCCTCCACTTT. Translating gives CAWSVQANSPLHF.

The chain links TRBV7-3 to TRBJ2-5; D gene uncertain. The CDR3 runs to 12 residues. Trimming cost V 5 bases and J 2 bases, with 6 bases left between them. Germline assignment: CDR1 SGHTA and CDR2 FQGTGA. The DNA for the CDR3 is TGTGCCAGCAGCGAGACTCAAGAGACCCAGTACTTC. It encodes CASSETQETQYF.

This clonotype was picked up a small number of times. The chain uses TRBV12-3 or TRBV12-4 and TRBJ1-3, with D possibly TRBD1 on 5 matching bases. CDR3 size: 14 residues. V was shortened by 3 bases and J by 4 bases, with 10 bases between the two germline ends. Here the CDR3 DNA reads TGTGCCAGCAGTTTCGGGGCGCCGGGAAACACCATATATTTT. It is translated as CASSFGAPGNTIYF.

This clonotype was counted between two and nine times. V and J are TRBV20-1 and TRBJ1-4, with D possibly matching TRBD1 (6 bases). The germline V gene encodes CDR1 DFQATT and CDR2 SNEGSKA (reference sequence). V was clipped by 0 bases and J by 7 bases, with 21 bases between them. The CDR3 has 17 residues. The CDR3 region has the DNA TGCAGTGCTAGAGATCCGGGGGGGGCCAGGGGCGGTGAAAAACTGTTTTTT. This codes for CSARDPGGARGGEKLFF.

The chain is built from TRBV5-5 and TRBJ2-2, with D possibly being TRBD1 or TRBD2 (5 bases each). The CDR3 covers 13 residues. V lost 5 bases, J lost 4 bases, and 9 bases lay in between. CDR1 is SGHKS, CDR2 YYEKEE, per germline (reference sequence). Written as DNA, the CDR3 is TGTGCCAGCAGTGGGACCCTCACCGGGGAGCTGTTTTTT. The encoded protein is CASSGTLTGELFF. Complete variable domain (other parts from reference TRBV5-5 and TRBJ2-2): DAGVTQSPTHLIKTRGQQVTLRCSPISGHKSVSWYQQVLGQGPQFIFQYYEKEERGRGNFPDRFSARQFPNYSSELNVNALLLGDSALYLCASSGTLTGELFFGEGSRLTVL.

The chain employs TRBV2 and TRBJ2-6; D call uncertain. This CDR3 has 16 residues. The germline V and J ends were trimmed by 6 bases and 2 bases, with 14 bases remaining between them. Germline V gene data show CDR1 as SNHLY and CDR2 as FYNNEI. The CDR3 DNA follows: TGTGCCAGCAGCGACACCCCGGGTACTGGGGCCAACGTCCTGACTTTC. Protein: CASSDTPGTGANVLTF.

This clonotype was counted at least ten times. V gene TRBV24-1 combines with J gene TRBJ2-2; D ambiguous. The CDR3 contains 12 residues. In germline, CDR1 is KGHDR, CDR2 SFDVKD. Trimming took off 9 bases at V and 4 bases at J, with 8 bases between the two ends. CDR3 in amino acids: CATALGTGELFF. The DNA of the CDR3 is TGTGCCACCGCCTTGGGCACCGGGGAGCTGTTTTTT.